Each of the 29 T cell receptor beta chains below was sequenced from the same sample in a study of shared T cell receptors in the human thymus. Produced via immunoSEQ multiplex PCR; TCRdb's table is partial and in-frame only. The repertoire includes 500,000 to 850,000 clones, 87% of them detected once, and over 0.008% sits in the top ten. The sample was also linked to a second study, of human thymus T cells.

The sample consisted of thymocytes. These receptors were collected from a boy in the first two years of life with a congenital heart defect.

CDR3 region: CASSSTGSHQPQHF. The CDR3, as DNA: TGTGCCAGCAGCTCGACAGGTTCCCATCAGCCCCAGCATTTT. This chain links TRBV6-5 with TRBJ1-5; weak D call: TRBD1 (6 bases). The V gene's germline CDR1 is MNHEY and CDR2 SVGAGI. The CDR3 length is 14 residues. Trimming took 6 bases from V and 5 from J, leaving 14 bases between them.

The chain joins TRBV4-1 to TRBJ2-1; TRBD1 agrees at 7 bases. Looked up from germline, CDR1 is MGHRA and CDR2 is YSYEKL. The J segment lost 8 bases and the V segment lost 3 bases, leaving 10 bases of the junction unmatched. The CDR3 consists of 15 residues. The CDR3, as DNA: TGCGCCAGCAGCCACCACACAGGGGCGCAGGATGAGCAGTTCTTC. This gives the protein CASSHHTGAQDEQFF.

The genes are TRBV28 and TRBJ2-6, with D possibly matching TRBD1 (6 bases). Germline assignment: CDR1 MDHEN and CDR2 SYDVKM. V dropped 6 bases and J dropped 0 bases, with 12 bases sitting between them. This CDR3 comprises 16 residues. The CDR3, as DNA: TGTGCCAGCAGGGCAGGGGCTCCCTCTGGGGCCAACGTCCTGACTTTC. Translation: CASRAGAPSGANVLTF.

The V call is TRBV6-5, the J call TRBJ1-2; D gene ambiguous. V lost 0 bases, J lost 6 bases, and 8 bases lay in between. This CDR3 has 13 residues. CDR1 and CDR2 (germline): MNHEY, SVGAGI. CDR3 DNA: TGTGCCAGCAGTTACTCGGGAGGCGATGGCTACACCTTC. Translated, it gives CASSYSGGDGYTF.

The chain employs TRBV11-3 and TRBJ2-2, with TRBD2 as a possible D gene (6 bases). The V end was cut by 5 bases, the J end by 4 bases, with 17 bases between. The CDR3 is made up of 16 amino acids. CDR1 is SGHNT and CDR2 is YENEEA in the germline V gene. The CDR3 region has the DNA TGTGCCAGCAGCCAATCCGGGAGTGGGGGCACCGGGGAGCTGTTTTTT. Its translation is CASSQSGSGGTGELFF.

V and J are TRBV5-1 and TRBJ1-1, with a tentative D call TRBD1 (6 bases). The CDR3 has 14 amino acids. Trimming left V 0 bases short and J 6 bases short, with 12 bases between. Germline V CDR1 and CDR2: SGHRS, YFSETQ. CDR3 loop: CASSLDQGKAEAFF. The CDR3, as DNA: TGCGCCAGCAGCTTGGATCAGGGGAAGGCTGAAGCTTTCTTT.

This clone appeared a single time. The J gene is TRBJ2-3, the V gene TRBV4-3; a weak D match, TRBD2 (5 bases). Trimming left V 1 base short and J 12 bases short, with 8 bases between. From germline, CDR1 is LGHNA and CDR2 YSLEER. CDR3 length equals 11 residues. The CDR3 spells CASSQGTSQYF. CDR3 sequence (DNA): TGCGCCAGCAGCCAAGGGACTTCCCAGTATTTT.

V is TRBV28 and J is TRBJ2-4, with TRBD2 matching over 9 bases. The CDR3 has 16 amino acids. The germline CDR1 and CDR2 sequences are MDHEN and SYDVKM. V was pared by 5 bases and J by 3 bases, with 8 bases of the junction left unmatched. CDR3: CASSRGLARGKNIQYF. As DNA, the CDR3 is TGTGCCAGCAGTCGCGGACTAGCGCGGGGCAAAAACATTCAGTACTTC.

J is TRBJ1-4 and V is TRBV28; D remains unclear. Trimming stripped 2 bases from V and 7 bases from J, with 14 bases between. Germline assignment: CDR1 MDHEN and CDR2 SYDVKM. The length of the CDR3 is 15 residues. CDR3 sequence: CASSLAATRSEKLFF. The DNA for the CDR3 is TGTGCCAGCAGTTTAGCGGCCACCCGGAGTGAAAAACTGTTTTTT.

This chain connects TRBV14 to TRBJ1-6; no reliable D call. The germline CDR1 and CDR2 sequences are SGHDN and FVKESK. Trimming took 1 base from V and 5 from J, leaving 18 bases between them. CDR3 length: 18 amino acids. The CDR3 DNA follows: TGTGCCAGCAGCCAAGTCAGCGCCCGGTTATCGAATAATTCACCCCTCCACTTT. It yields the protein CASSQVSARLSNNSPLHF.

The V gene is TRBV4-3, the J gene TRBJ1-6; 7 bases match TRBD1. Germline CDR1 and CDR2: LGHNA and YSLEER. Trimming removed 4 bases from V and 3 bases from J; junction bases left unmatched: 15. The CDR3 covers 19 residues. DNA for the CDR3: TGCGCCAGCAGCCGACGAGAGACGGGACAGCAAGTCTATAATTCACCCCTCCACTTT. This sequence encodes CASSRRETGQQVYNSPLHF.

The J gene is TRBJ2-5, the V gene TRBV5-4, with unresolved D. The germline V gene has CDR1 SGHNT and CDR2 YYREEE (reference sequence). V was clipped by 2 bases and J by 2 bases, with 10 bases between them. This CDR3 region has 14 residues. CDR3 coding DNA: TGTGCCAGCAGCTTTTTTACTGTACAAGAGACCCAGTACTTC. Encoded protein: CASSFFTVQETQYF.

The sample holds one count of this clone. The rearrangement links TRBV4-1 to TRBJ2-7, with D possibly TRBD2 on 6 matching bases. Trimming took off 3 bases at V and 3 bases at J, with 15 bases between the two ends. Germline assignment: CDR1 MGHRA and CDR2 YSYEKL. This CDR3 contains 15 residues. The CDR3 DNA reads TGCGCCAGCAGCCAGCTAACTAGCTACCACTACGAGCAGTACTTC. This codes for CASSQLTSYHYEQYF.

The chain uses TRBV27 and TRBJ1-5; 9 nucleotides line up with TRBD1. CDR1 is MNHEY and CDR2 is SMNVEV in the germline V gene (reference sequence). The V gene end was trimmed by 8 bases and the J gene end by 6 bases; junction bases not matched to a gene: 8. The CDR3 runs to 14 residues. CDR3 sequence (DNA): TGTGCCAGCGGCCGGGGACAGGGTAGTCAGCCCCAGCATTTT. Amino acids: CASGRGQGSQPQHF.

This chain links TRBV5-4 with TRBJ2-5; 7 bases line up with TRBD2. CDR3 length equals 16 residues. The V and J ends lost 1 base and 5 bases, in that order; junction bases with no gene match: 11. The germline CDR1 and CDR2 sequences are SGHNT and YYREEE (reference sequence). CDR3 sequence reads: CASSLKSPGRGETQYF. CDR3 coding DNA: TGTGCCAGCAGCTTGAAGAGTCCAGGGCGGGGGGAGACCCAGTACTTC.

The chain joins TRBV5-4 to TRBJ2-3, with D perhaps matching TRBD1 (6 bases). The CDR3 is made up of 16 amino acids. Trimming left V 3 bases short and J 4 bases short, with 18 bases between. The germline gives CDR1 SGHNT, CDR2 YYREEE (reference sequence). Here the CDR3 DNA reads TGTGCCAGCAGCTCGTGGGAGCAGGGGCGGCCAGATACGCAGTATTTT. This sequence encodes CASSSWEQGRPDTQYF.

The rearrangement uses TRBV2 and TRBJ2-5; TRBD2 aligns across 11 bases. V was clipped by 8 bases and J by 5 bases; unmatched bases: 19. CDR1 and CDR2 (germline): SNHLY, FYNNEI. This CDR3 region has 18 residues. DNA of the CDR3: TGTGCCAGCTCCGTGCGGACTCTACTAGCGGGAGTAACGGAGACCCAGTACTTC. Its protein product is CASSVRTLLAGVTETQYF.

The V call is TRBV15, the J call TRBJ1-2; D is possibly TRBD1 (5 bases). Germline V gene data show CDR1 as LNHNV and CDR2 as YYDKDF (reference sequence). The CDR3 is 15 amino acids. Trimming stripped 3 bases from V and 0 bases from J, with 11 bases between. The CDR3 here is CATSSQDSTNYGYTF. The CDR3 region has the DNA TGTGCCACCAGCAGCCAAGACAGCACTAACTATGGCTACACCTTC.

The rearrangement joins TRBV7-2 to TRBJ2-7; D remains ambiguous. V was shortened by 2 bases and J by 3 bases, with 11 bases between the two germline ends. CDR1 and CDR2 from the germline V gene are SGHTA and FQGNSA. The CDR3 contains 14 residues. The CDR3 bases are TGTGCCAGCAGCTTACTACAGTTAGACTACGAGCAGTACTTC. Translated, it gives CASSLLQLDYEQYF.

The gene calls are TRBV4-1 and TRBJ2-3; 8 nucleotides match TRBD2. Trimming removed 7 bases from V and 0 bases from J; junction bases left unmatched: 24. The CDR3 extends over 21 amino acids. CDR1 and CDR2 from the germline V gene are MGHRA and YSYEKL. The CDR3 is CASTLHHAQAGALSSTDTQYF. CDR3 coding DNA: TGCGCCAGCACCCTCCATCATGCCCAAGCGGGAGCCCTCTCTAGCACAGATACGCAGTATTTT.

The chain recombines TRBV19 with TRBJ2-2, with 8 bases matching TRBD1. Germline V gene lookup returns CDR1 LNHDA and CDR2 SQIVND (reference sequence). With V trimmed by 7 bases and J by 3 bases, 7 bases remained unmatched. The CDR3 is 15 amino acids. The CDR3 loop reads CASTNRGEDTGELFF. Here the CDR3 DNA reads TGTGCCAGTACTAACAGGGGGGAGGACACCGGGGAGCTGTTTTTT.

The V gene is TRBV4-3, the J gene TRBJ2-3; unclear D gene. Germline CDR1 LGHNA, CDR2 YSLEER. The CDR3 covers 14 residues. V lost 4 bases to trimming and J lost 6 bases, with 14 bases between them. The CDR3 loop is CASSPSLVGDTQYF. DNA for the CDR3: TGCGCCAGCAGCCCCTCCCTCGTCGGGGATACGCAGTATTTT.

This clone was seen once. The chain carries TRBV29-1 and TRBJ2-3, with TRBD2 matching over 14 bases. The CDR3 runs 15 residues. The germline CDR1 and CDR2 sequences are SQVTM and ANQGSEA. Trimming at V came to 1 base and at J to 3 bases, leaving 0 bases not matched to a gene. DNA for the CDR3: TGCAGCGTTGAAGGGACTAGCGGGAGGACAGATACGCAGTATTTT. It translates to CSVEGTSGRTDTQYF.

The CDR3 here is CASSQEGGLAGGYEQFF. As DNA, the CDR3 is TGCGCCAGCAGCCAAGAAGGGGGACTAGCGGGTGGGTATGAGCAGTTCTTC. This chain links TRBV4-1 with TRBJ2-1; 12 positions agree with TRBD2. J was trimmed by 8 bases and V by 0 bases; bases with no gene match: 8. The length of the CDR3 is 17 residues. Germline assignment: CDR1 MGHRA and CDR2 YSYEKL.

With respect to this clone: The sample holds other DNA sequences that translate to the same CDR3. V usage is TRBV7-9 and J usage is TRBJ1-2, with 7 bases lining up with TRBD1. The V gene end was trimmed by 4 bases and the J gene end by 2 bases; junction bases not matched to a gene: 1. The CDR3 length is 13 residues. Germline V gives CDR1 SEHNR, CDR2 FQNEAQ (reference sequence). The CDR3 region is CASSSQGNYGYTF. In nucleotides, the CDR3 is TGTGCCAGCAGCTCACAGGGGAACTATGGCTACACCTTC.

The rearrangement links TRBV4-1 to TRBJ1-2; 12 bases align to TRBD1. The V gene's germline CDR1 is MGHRA and CDR2 YSYEKL. The length of the CDR3 is 16 residues. The V segment lost 0 bases and the J segment 7 bases; nucleotides outside the gene matches: 6. This CDR3 is CASSQEWGQGASGYTF. CDR3 in DNA: TGCGCCAGCAGCCAAGAATGGGGACAGGGGGCAAGTGGCTACACCTTC.

This clone was recorded once. The genes are TRBV29-1 and TRBJ1-1; D is unclear. Germline values: CDR1 SQVTM, CDR2 ANQGSEA. The CDR3 spans 12 residues. Trimming removed 7 bases from V and 6 bases from J, with 15 bases in between. The CDR3 loop reads CSERVLGPEAFF. The CDR3 bases are TGCAGCGAACGAGTCCTGGGCCCTGAAGCTTTCTTT.

In this sample, this clone turned up once. The chain recombines TRBV19 with TRBJ1-2; TRBD1 is a possible D gene (5 bases). The germline V gene encodes CDR1 LNHDA and CDR2 SQIVND (reference sequence). V was clipped by 4 bases and J by 8 bases, with 20 bases between them. The CDR3 is 15 residues long. The CDR3 sequence is CASSTPPDSPEGYTF. The CDR3 nucleotides read TGTGCCAGTAGTACCCCCCCCGACAGTCCTGAGGGCTACACCTTC.

The J gene is TRBJ2-3, the V gene TRBV10-2; perhaps TRBD1 as D (6 bases). Germline CDR1 is WSHSY and CDR2 is SAAADI. The CDR3 sequence is 20 residues long. Deletions cut 2 bases from V and 4 bases from J, with 28 bases between. The CDR3 DNA reads TGCGCCAGCAGTGAGAAAGGCGAATGTCCGGGATCAGGGGTAGCAGATACGCAGTATTTT. Translating it yields CASSEKGECPGSGVADTQYF.